The 13 T cell receptor beta chains given below trace back to one sample, sequenced in a study of breast tumors, draining lymph nodes, adjacent tissues. MiXCR, run by TCRdb on the multiplex PCR reads, gives a single entry per CDR3 protein. The profile covers 17,000 or so distinct CDR3 sequences, with roughly two fifths appearing a single time and approximately 21% taken by the ten largest. Source material: breast tumor tissue. These receptors were collected from a female donor with breast cancer. Some clones in this sample may be carry-over from other donors' samples.

This clonotype was seen ten or more times. A single base separates this from a much larger clone, so it may be a read error. The chain recombines TRBV20-1 with TRBJ2-7, with 7 bases matching TRBD2. This CDR3 is built from 14 residues. Trimming removed 0 bases from V and 6 bases from J; junction bases left unmatched: 8. CDR1 is DFQATT and CDR2 is SNEGSKA in the germline V gene (reference sequence). The CDR3 protein is CSARDPSGYSEQYF. CDR3 in DNA: TGCAGTGCTAGAGATCCTAGCGGATACTCCGAGCAGTACTTC.

This clonotype was detected many times. Possible read error: a much larger clone is one base away. The genes are TRBV6-1 and TRBJ2-2, with 8 bases fitting TRBD1. The trim removed 10 bases at V and 7 bases at J, leaving 11 bases unmatched. The CDR3 spans 14 residues. The germline CDR1 and CDR2 sequences are MNHNS and SASEGT. This CDR3 is CANSHRGTVGELFF. CDR3 nucleotide sequence: TGTGCCAACTCCCACAGGGGGACGGTCGGGGAGCTGTTTTTT.

This clonotype is medium-sized in the sample. This sequence joins TRBV7-9 and TRBJ2-7, with D perhaps TRBD1 (6 bases). Germline CDR1 and CDR2: SEHNR and FQNEAQ (reference sequence). V was cut by 5 bases and J by 7 bases, with 15 bases left in between. The length of the CDR3 is 13 residues. CDR3: CASSQGSGTEQYF. The CDR3 DNA sequence: TGTGCCAGCAGCCAGGGGTCGGGGACAGAGCAGTACTTC.

This clonotype was found many times. The chain uses TRBV30 and TRBJ1-2; no clear D gene. V was trimmed by 3 bases and J by 0 bases, leaving 11 bases between them. Germline V lookup: CDR1 GTSNPN, CDR2 SVGIG (reference sequence). The CDR3 runs 14 residues. CDR3 in amino acids: CAWRSELANYGYTF. The CDR3 nucleotides read TGTGCCTGGAGGTCGGAGTTAGCTAACTATGGCTACACCTTC.

V gene TRBV24-1 combines with J gene TRBJ2-3; 9 positions match TRBD2. Trimming cost V 3 bases and J 3 bases; bases outside gene matches: 0. Germline lookup yields CDR1 KGHDR and CDR2 SFDVKD. The CDR3 length is 14 residues. As DNA, the CDR3 is TGTGCCACCAGTGATAGCGGGAGGACAGATACGCAGTATTTT. Amino acids: CATSDSGRTDTQYF.

This clonotype was counted at least ten times. At one boundary the junction diverges from the germline segment, which might be a read error. V gene TRBV6-5 combines with J gene TRBJ2-7; D might be TRBD1 or TRBD2, each matching 5 bases. The germline CDR1 and CDR2 sequences are MNHEY and SVGAGI. The CDR3 sequence is 15 residues long. CDR3 nucleotide sequence: TGTACCAGCCGGGGCCGCGTCGGTAGCTCCTACGAGCAGTACTTC. Protein: CTSRGRVGSSYEQYF.

The chain is built from TRBV5-1 and TRBJ2-1; tentative D call: TRBD2 (6 bases). CDR3 length: 14 residues. Germline CDR1 and CDR2: SGHRS and YFSETQ. V shed 8 bases and J shed 4 bases, with 16 bases lying between them. CDR3: CASALGGLYNEQFF. DNA for the CDR3: TGCGCCAGTGCCCTGGGGGGACTGTACAATGAGCAGTTCTTC.

This clonotype is labeled as medium-sized. The V gene is TRBV10-3, the J gene TRBJ1-3; the D gene is possibly TRBD1 (6 bases). Deletions cut 2 bases from V and 0 bases from J, with 11 bases between. The CDR3 spans 16 residues. The germline V gene encodes CDR1 ENHRY and CDR2 SYGVKD. The CDR3 DNA reads TGTGCCATCAGTGAGCCGGGGGCTAGCTCTGGAAACACCATATATTTT. Translating gives CAISEPGASSGNTIYF.

This clonotype was seen once. J is TRBJ2-7 and V is TRBV9; D uncertain. Between the trimmed V and J ends, which lost 4 bases and 7 bases, there was a span of 9 bases. The CDR3 extends over 11 amino acids. Per the germline V gene, CDR1 is SGDLS and CDR2 is YYNGEE. CDR3 residues: CASSLGEEQYF. The CDR3 nucleotides are TGTGCCAGCAGCCTAGGAGAGGAGCAGTACTTC.

This clonotype was observed once. The V and J genes are TRBV24-1 and TRBJ2-7; tentatively, D is TRBD1 (6 bases). The V end lost 12 bases, the J end lost 2 bases, and 10 bases lay between the germline ends. The CDR3 sequence is 11 residues long. Germline V gene lookup returns CDR1 KGHDR and CDR2 SFDVKD. The CDR3 here is CAPSGAYEQYF. The CDR3 nucleotides read TGTGCCCCCTCAGGGGCCTACGAGCAGTACTTC.

This clonotype occurred many times. V and J are TRBV11-3 and TRBJ2-4; D remains ambiguous. This CDR3 has 14 amino acids. Per germline, CDR1 SGHNT and CDR2 YENEEA. With 0 bases removed from V and 1 base from J, the gap between germline ends came to 4 bases. The CDR3 nucleotides read TGTGCCAGCAGCTTAGATGGGGCCAAAAACATTCAGTACTTC. It specifies CASSLDGAKNIQYF.

This clonotype was seen ten or more times. V gene TRBV7-6 combines with J gene TRBJ2-7; D is perhaps TRBD2 (6 bases). Between the trimmed V and J ends, which lost 5 bases and 5 bases, there was a span of 22 bases. Germline V gene data show CDR1 as SGHVS and CDR2 as FNYEAQ. CDR3 length equals 16 residues. The CDR3 here is CASSPQGRRARHEQYF. The CDR3, as DNA: TGTGCCAGCAGCCCCCAAGGCAGGAGGGCTCGGCACGAGCAGTACTTC.

V usage is TRBV24-1 and J usage is TRBJ2-3, with 7 bases aligning to TRBD1. The CDR3 loop spans 19 amino acids. V dropped 0 bases and J dropped 2; count of bases not matched to a gene: 13. Germline lookup yields CDR1 KGHDR and CDR2 SFDVKD. CDR3 DNA: TGTGCCACCAGTGATTTGCTGGTGGGGACAGTAACTCTCACAGATACGCAGTATTTT. Translation gives CATSDLLVGTVTLTDTQYF.